These 30 T cell receptor beta chains share one sample of origin, sequenced in a study of cytomegalovirus exposure and HLA in healthy donors. Vbeta (60) and Jbeta (13) primers were used in the PCR. Produced via immunoSEQ multiplex PCR; TCRdb's table is partial and in-frame only. The sample consists of about 96,000 clones, roughly 74% of them appearing once. The sequencing input was PBMCs. Source of these receptors: a female donor in good health and CMV-seropositive.

This chain joins TRBV9 and TRBJ2-7, with TRBD2 matching 7 bases. The CDR3 has 14 amino acids. CDR1 is SGDLS, CDR2 YYNGEE, per germline. V shed 0 bases, J shed 2 bases, and the junction held 2 bases outside the gene matches. The CDR3 DNA is TGTGCCAGCAGCGTAGGGGGGGGGACCTACGAGCAGTACTTC. This translates into CASSVGGGTYEQYF.

CDR3 nucleotides: TGCGCCAGCAGCTTATTACAGGGGGCTATCGACGAGCAGTACTTC. Amino acids: CASSLLQGAIDEQYF. This chain links TRBV5-1 with TRBJ2-7; 9 bases match TRBD1. The V and J ends lost 2 bases and 5 bases, in that order; junction bases with no gene match: 8. This CDR3 region has 15 residues. Germline values: CDR1 SGHRS, CDR2 YFSETQ.

This chain uses TRBV7-2 with TRBJ1-6; possible D gene TRBD1, 5 bases. The CDR3 is 15 residues long. Germline loops: CDR1 SGHTA, CDR2 FQGNSA. Trimming stripped 5 bases from V and 2 bases from J, with 10 bases between. The CDR3 DNA is TGTGCCAGCAGCCCGCGGGGCACCTATAATTCACCCCTCCACTTT. Translation gives CASSPRGTYNSPLHF.

The J gene is TRBJ2-5, the V gene TRBV6-5; tentative D call: TRBD1 (6 bases). The last part of the DNA fits TRBJ2-7 better; the J call may be wrong. The CDR3 length is 14 residues. Germline CDR1 and CDR2: MNHEY and SVGAGI. The CDR3 spells CASSYDRTRYEQYF. The DNA for the CDR3 is TGTGCCAGCAGTTACGACAGGACCCGATACGAGCAGTACTTC.

This clone was picked up a small number of times. The V and J genes are TRBV18 and TRBJ2-1, with TRBD2 identical over 8 bases. V lost 7 bases, J lost 4 bases, and 3 bases stayed unmatched. CDR3 length: 13 residues. Germline CDR1 KGHSH, CDR2 LQKENI. The DNA of the CDR3 is TGTGCCAGCTACGGGGGGGAGTACAATGAGCAGTTCTTC. Translated: CASYGGEYNEQFF.

The chain joins TRBV16 to TRBJ1-5; tentatively, D is TRBD1 (6 bases). Germline CDR1 reads KGHSY; CDR2 reads FQNENV. The CDR3 loop spans 17 amino acids. V lost 4 bases, J lost 4 bases, and 20 bases lay in between. The CDR3: CASSRPQGHQRNQPQHF. The DNA for the CDR3 is TGTGCCAGCAGCCGTCCCCAGGGGCATCAAAGGAATCAGCCCCAGCATTTT.

V and J are TRBV2 and TRBJ2-7; 9 bases line up with TRBD2. Germline lookup yields CDR1 SNHLY and CDR2 FYNNEI. The CDR3 runs to 16 residues. With 5 bases clipped from V and 0 bases from J, the junction kept 8 bases outside the gene matches. CDR3 region: CASSPIRGGDSYEQYF. In DNA form, the CDR3 reads TGTGCCAGCAGTCCCATCCGCGGGGGGGACTCCTACGAGCAGTACTTC.

The chain is built from TRBV19 and TRBJ1-5, with 8 bases aligning to TRBD1. The CDR3 consists of 13 residues. The junction had 7 bases not matched to a gene; V was cut back by 8 bases and J by 7 bases. Germline loops: CDR1 LNHDA, CDR2 SQIVND (reference sequence). The CDR3 loop is CASAGTGGQPQHF. The CDR3 region has the DNA TGTGCCAGTGCTGGGACAGGCGGACAGCCCCAGCATTTT.

The chain recombines TRBV15 with TRBJ2-7; D is possibly TRBD2 (6 bases). The CDR3 has 14 amino acids. V lost 3 bases to trimming and J lost 1 base, with 10 bases between them. Germline CDR1 is LNHNV and CDR2 is YYDKDF (reference sequence). CDR3 DNA sequence: TGTGCCACCAGCAGCCCCCGGGAGTCCTACGAGCAGTACTTC. It yields the protein CATSSPRESYEQYF. The full variable domain, in which reference TRBV15 and TRBJ2-7 provide the parts outside the CDR3, is DAMVIQNPRYQVTQFGKPVTLSCSQTLNHNVMYWYQQKSSQAPKLLFHYYDKDFNNEADTPDNFQSRRPNTSFCFLDIRSPGLGDTAMYLCATSSPRESYEQYFGPGTRLTVT.

The chain carries TRBV10-3 and TRBJ1-1, with D perhaps TRBD1 (6 bases). V dropped 6 bases and J dropped 4 bases, with 9 bases sitting between them. The CDR3 covers 12 residues. Germline V CDR1 and CDR2: ENHRY, SYGVKD. The CDR3 region has the DNA TGTGCCATCAGCGCGGGGGCCACTGAAGCTTTCTTT. This gives the protein CAISAGATEAFF.

This clone was counted a few times. The rearrangement links TRBV6-5 to TRBJ1-5, with D possibly being TRBD1 (5 bases). Trimming took off 4 bases at V and 6 bases at J, with 16 bases between the two ends. This CDR3 spans 15 amino acids. The V gene's germline CDR1 is MNHEY and CDR2 SVGAGI. The DNA of the CDR3 is TGTGCCAGCAGTTCCTCCTCAGGGCGGCGTCAGCCCCAGCATTTT. It translates to CASSSSSGRRQPQHF.

The chain links TRBV11-2 to TRBJ2-5; the match to TRBD2 covers 7 bases. The trim removed 2 bases at V and 2 bases at J, leaving 5 bases unmatched. Germline assignment: CDR1 SGHAT and CDR2 FQNNGV. This CDR3 region has 15 residues. The CDR3 protein is CASSLTGGRQETQYF. The CDR3 DNA follows: TGTGCCAGCAGCTTAACGGGGGGAAGGCAAGAGACCCAGTACTTC.

This clone was counted only a few times. The chain uses TRBV9 and TRBJ1-5; no clear D gene. The CDR3 spans 13 residues. V dropped 0 bases and J dropped 4 bases, with 5 bases sitting between them. Germline V CDR1 and CDR2: SGDLS, YYNGEE. In nucleotides, the CDR3 is TGTGCCAGCAGCGTAGACCTAAATCAGCCCCAGCATTTT. It encodes CASSVDLNQPQHF.

This sequence joins TRBV7-6 and TRBJ2-1, with TRBD2 identical over 15 bases. The ends lost 4 bases at V and 7 bases at J; junction bases unmatched: 8. This CDR3 contains 17 residues. The germline V gene has CDR1 SGHVS and CDR2 FNYEAQ. The CDR3 protein is CASSSGLAGGPLNEQFF. The DNA for the CDR3 is TGTGCCAGCAGCTCTGGACTAGCGGGAGGGCCCTTGAATGAGCAGTTCTTC.

The CDR3 nucleotides read TGTGCCAGCAGTTACTCGCTAGCGGGAGGGACCTACGAGCAGTACTTC. Translation: CASSYSLAGGTYEQYF. This chain links TRBV6-5 with TRBJ2-7; 12 nucleotides agree with TRBD2. With 0 bases clipped from V and 2 bases from J, the junction kept 2 bases outside the gene matches. The CDR3 runs to 16 residues. Germline-derived CDR1 and CDR2 are MNHEY and SVGAGI.

This clone came up a few times. V gene TRBV4-3 combines with J gene TRBJ2-1, with 13 bases lining up with TRBD2. V gave up 0 bases and J gave up 8 bases; unmatched junction bases: 4. The V gene's germline CDR1 is LGHNA and CDR2 YSLEER. CDR3 length: 16 residues. CDR3 DNA sequence: TGCGCCAGCAGCCAAGATCGACTAGCGGGGGGCTATGAGCAGTTCTTC. Protein product: CASSQDRLAGGYEQFF.

The chain couples TRBV6-1 to TRBJ1-2; no clear D. V was cut by 7 bases and J by 7 bases, with 10 bases left in between. Per the germline V gene, CDR1 is MNHNS and CDR2 is SASEGT. The CDR3 is 11 residues long. The DNA for the CDR3 is TGTGCCAGCACCCCCTGGCCTGGCTACACCTTC. As protein: CASTPWPGYTF.

This sequence joins TRBV5-6 and TRBJ2-2; 9 nucleotides line up with TRBD2. The CDR3 loop spans 16 amino acids. Germline V gene sequence: CDR1 SGHDT, CDR2 YYEEEE. Trimming removed 4 bases from V and 2 bases from J; junction bases left unmatched: 6. The CDR3 DNA reads TGTGCCAGCAGCAGACGCGGGGGGGCCAACACCGGGGAGCTGTTTTTT. Its protein product is CASSRRGGANTGELFF.

The rearrangement joins TRBV5-5 to TRBJ1-3; 7 positions match TRBD1. V lost 4 bases, J lost 0 bases, and 1 base stayed unmatched. Germline-derived CDR1 and CDR2 are SGHKS and YYEKEE (reference sequence). The CDR3 sequence is 14 residues long. CDR3 amino acids: CASSRQGSGNTIYF. CDR3 in DNA: TGTGCCAGCAGCCGACAGGGCTCTGGAAACACCATATATTTT.

In nucleotides, the CDR3 is TGTGCCAGCAGCTCCTCCCCAGTCACCGGGGAGCTGTTTTTT. Translating gives CASSSSPVTGELFF. The J gene is TRBJ2-2, the V gene TRBV11-3; D is uncertain. The CDR3 length is 14 residues. The ends were cut back, 4 bases at V and 4 bases at J, with 10 bases in the middle. Per the germline V gene, CDR1 is SGHNT and CDR2 is YENEEA.

This clone came up once. This chain connects TRBV18 to TRBJ1-6; the D gene is possibly TRBD1 (5 bases). The CDR3 has 13 amino acids. Trimming shortened V by 3 bases and J by 10 bases, and 10 bases separated the two germline ends. Germline CDR1 and CDR2: KGHSH and LQKENI. DNA for the CDR3: TGTGCCAGCTCACCGGGGGAGGAGTCACCCCTCCACTTT. It encodes CASSPGEESPLHF.

The CDR3 loop reads CASSLGAGGLANIQYF. CDR3 DNA sequence: TGTGCCAGCAGCTTAGGGGCGGGAGGTTTGGCAAACATTCAGTACTTC. The V gene is TRBV7-6, the J gene TRBJ2-4, with 8 bases matching TRBD2. The CDR3 is 16 residues long. The V and J ends lost 1 base and 6 bases, in that order; junction bases with no gene match: 8. Per the germline V gene, CDR1 is SGHVS and CDR2 is FNYEAQ.

The V gene is TRBV29-1, the J gene TRBJ2-3; D might be TRBD2 (5 bases). CDR3 length: 14 amino acids. Trimming took off 7 bases at V and 5 bases at J, with 19 bases between the two ends. The V gene's germline CDR1 is SQVTM and CDR2 ANQGSEA. The CDR3 coding sequence is TGCAGCGCCCAAGGGCCGGGATTAGGAGATACGCAGTATTTT. Translation gives CSAQGPGLGDTQYF.

The chain carries TRBV5-1 and TRBJ2-2, with 9 bases fitting TRBD1. J lost 3 bases, V lost 6 bases, and 6 bases had no gene match. This CDR3 is 15 amino acids long. CDR1 and CDR2 (germline): SGHRS, YFSETQ. The CDR3 DNA is TGCGCCAGCACCAGACAGGGGGAGGACACCGGGGAGCTGTTTTTT. Its translation: CASTRQGEDTGELFF.

The chain employs TRBV7-2 and TRBJ1-2; D is possibly TRBD1 (6 bases). Per the germline V gene, CDR1 is SGHTA and CDR2 is FQGNSA. V dropped 4 bases and J dropped 2 bases, with 14 bases sitting between them. CDR3 length equals 15 residues. The CDR3 DNA follows: TGTGCCAGCAGCTCTAACAGGGCCGCCAACTATGGCTACACCTTC. Protein sequence: CASSSNRAANYGYTF.

This chain joins TRBV7-2 and TRBJ2-5, with unresolved D. The CDR3 is made up of 11 amino acids. With 3 bases removed from V and 5 bases from J, the gap between germline ends came to 4 bases. Germline V lookup: CDR1 SGHTA, CDR2 FQGNSA. CDR3 DNA sequence: TGTGCCAGCAGCTTCGGGGAGACCCAGTACTTC. It translates to CASSFGETQYF.

This CDR3 reads CASRDRGYNEQFF. The CDR3 DNA reads TGTGCCAGCAGGGACAGGGGGTACAATGAGCAGTTCTTC. The chain uses TRBV27 and TRBJ2-1, with 10 positions matching TRBD1. V was clipped by 6 bases and J by 4 bases; unmatched bases: 0. The CDR3 contains 13 residues. Germline CDR1 is MNHEY and CDR2 is SMNVEV (reference sequence).

The V and J genes are TRBV19 and TRBJ1-2, with D possibly being TRBD1 (6 bases). V was cut by 9 bases and J by 4 bases, with 9 bases left in between. Germline assignment: CDR1 LNHDA and CDR2 SQIVND (reference sequence). The CDR3 contains 11 residues. This CDR3 reads CARQGGYGYTF. The CDR3 nucleotides read TGTGCCAGACAGGGTGGCTATGGCTACACCTTC.

The chain uses TRBV5-1 and TRBJ2-7; D gene unclear. CDR3 length equals 14 residues. Germline V gene sequence: CDR1 SGHRS, CDR2 YFSETQ. V gave up 5 bases and J gave up 4 bases, with 16 bases separating them. The chain's CDR3 is CASRSRYDSYEQYF. The CDR3 coding sequence is TGCGCCAGCAGGTCCCGCTATGATAGTTACGAGCAGTACTTC.

This chain uses TRBV11-3 with TRBJ2-1; TRBD2 matches 7 bases. There are 14 residues in the CDR3. The germline V gene has CDR1 SGHNT and CDR2 YENEEA. After removal of 0 bases from V and 15 bases from J, the junction contained 11 bases not matched to a gene. DNA of the CDR3: TGTGCCAGCAGCTTAGATTCCCTGGCGGGAGAGGTGTTCTTC. Protein product: CASSLDSLAGEVFF.